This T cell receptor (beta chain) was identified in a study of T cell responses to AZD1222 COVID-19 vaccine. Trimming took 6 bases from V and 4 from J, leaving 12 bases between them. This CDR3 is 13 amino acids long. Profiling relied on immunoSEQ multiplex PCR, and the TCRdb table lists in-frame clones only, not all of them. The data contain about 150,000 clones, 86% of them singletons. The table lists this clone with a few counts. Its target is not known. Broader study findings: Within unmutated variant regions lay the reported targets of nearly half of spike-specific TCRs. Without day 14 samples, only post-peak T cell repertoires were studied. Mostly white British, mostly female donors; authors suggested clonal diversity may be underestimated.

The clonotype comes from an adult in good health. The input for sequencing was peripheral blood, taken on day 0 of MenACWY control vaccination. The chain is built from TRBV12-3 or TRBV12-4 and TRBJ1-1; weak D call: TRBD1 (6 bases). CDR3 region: CASRRGGGTEAFF. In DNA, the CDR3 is TGTGCCAGCAGGAGGGGGGGCGGCACTGAAGCTTTCTTT.